These T cell receptor beta chains were read from a single sample in a study of PD-L1 blockade in urothelial cancer. The data were produced by immunoSEQ multiplex PCR, yet TCRdb's version contains in-frame clones alone and is incomplete. The table records around 110,000 clones, about 89% of them present only once. The starting material was PBMCs, obtained around atezolizumab (anti-PD-L1) treatment. These receptors all stem from a man aged 55 to 69 with urothelial cancer. The CDR3 runs from the conserved cysteine through the conserved F or W. Fields, in order: D gene, clone size, V gene, J gene, CDR3 protein, CDR3 DNA. The D gene is left open where the match is weak. Where a row states a size, it is once, few, many or the class of an expanded clone; other rows omit it.

>NA|once|TRBV6-5|TRBJ2-7
CASSLAGGETYEQYF
TGTGCCAGCAGCCTCGCCGGGGGAGAGACCTACGAGCAGTACTTC
>NA|NA|TRBV7-9|TRBJ1-2
CASSSFSGADYGYTF
TGTGCCAGCAGCTCTTTTTCAGGGGCAGACTATGGCTACACCTTC
>NA|NA|TRBV28|TRBJ1-5
CASSSMALQPQHF
TGTGCCAGCAGTTCAATGGCCCTGCAGCCCCAGCATTTT
>TRBD1|NA|TRBV6-1|TRBJ2-7
CALGTGGYEQYF
TGTGCCTTAGGGACAGGGGGCTACGAGCAGTACTTC
>NA|NA|TRBV5-1|TRBJ2-7
CASSLGGRSGYEQYF
TGCGCCAGCAGCTTGGGAGGGAGGTCAGGCTACGAGCAGTACTTC
>TRBD1|NA|TRBV7-2|TRBJ2-7
CASSQGQGPYEQYF
TGTGCCAGCAGCCAGGGACAGGGACCCTACGAGCAGTACTTC
>NA|NA|TRBV7-3|TRBJ2-6
CASSFRTPGANVLTF
TGTGCCAGCAGCTTTCGGACTCCTGGGGCCAACGTCCTGACTTTC
>TRBD2|NA|TRBV9|TRBJ2-1
CASSVVAGGLNEQFF
TGTGCCAGCAGCGTAGTAGCGGGGGGGCTAAATGAGCAGTTCTTC
>TRBD1|few|TRBV27|TRBJ1-5
CASRIGQGSNQPQHF
TGTGCCAGCAGAATCGGACAGGGAAGCAATCAGCCCCAGCATTTT
>NA|NA|TRBV7-8|TRBJ1-2
CASSLAEDNYGYTF
TGTGCCAGCAGCTTAGCGGAGGATAACTATGGCTACACCTTC
>TRBD1|NA|TRBV19|TRBJ1-1
CASSIAGGFLEAFF
TGTGCCAGTAGTATTGCAGGGGGCTTTCTTGAAGCTTTCTTT
>TRBD1|NA|TRBV4-1|TRBJ2-7
CASSLRTGLRLTSDYEQYF
TGCGCCAGCAGCCTTCGGACAGGGTTGCGTCTAACATCAGACTACGAGCAGTACTTC
>TRBD2|NA|TRBV6-1|TRBJ2-3
CASSEEGLADRTDTQYF
TGTGCCAGCAGTGAAGAGGGCCTAGCGGATCGCACAGATACGCAGTATTTT
>TRBD1|NA|TRBV27|TRBJ2-7
CASSPLDREVQYF
TGTGCCAGCAGTCCGCTGGACAGGGAGGTACAGTACTTC
>NA|NA|TRBV11-3|TRBJ2-2
CASSWTNTGELFF
TGTGCCAGCAGCTGGACAAACACCGGGGAGCTGTTTTTT
>TRBD2|once|TRBV5-4|TRBJ2-1
CASSKRSGRAVNEQFF
TGTGCCAGCAGTAAGAGAAGCGGGAGGGCGGTTAATGAGCAGTTCTTC
>NA|NA|TRBV5-1|TRBJ2-3
CASSLQGADTQYF
TGCGCCAGCAGCTTACAGGGTGCAGATACGCAGTATTTT
>NA|NA|TRBV5-1|TRBJ2-7
CASSRTKEWDEQYF
TGCGCCAGCAGCAGGACTAAGGAGTGGGACGAGCAGTACTTC
>TRBD1|NA|TRBV7-2|TRBJ1-6
CASSLTGAWDSPLHF
TGTGCCAGCAGCTTAACAGGGGCTTGGGATTCACCCCTCCACTTT
>TRBD1|once|TRBV5-1|TRBJ1-1
CASSPQGVYTEAFF
TGCGCCAGCAGCCCACAGGGGGTTTATACTGAAGCTTTCTTT
>NA|NA|TRBV28|TRBJ2-1
CASSQGGRSSYNEQFF
TGTGCCAGCAGTCAGGGAGGCAGGAGCTCCTACAATGAGCAGTTCTTC
>NA|NA|TRBV7-2|TRBJ1-2
CASSPRGFFYGYTF
TGTGCCAGCAGCCCCAGAGGCTTCTTCTATGGCTACACCTTC
>NA|NA|TRBV6-5|TRBJ1-2
CASRDWAGYTF
TGTGCCAGCAGGGACTGGGCCGGCTACACCTTC
>NA|NA|TRBV9|TRBJ2-7
CASSKQDGHYEQYF
TGTGCCAGCAGCAAACAGGATGGCCACTACGAGCAGTACTTC
>TRBD2|NA|TRBV2|TRBJ2-1
CASSEVAGDYNEQFF
TGTGCCAGCAGTGAAGTAGCGGGGGACTACAATGAGCAGTTCTTC
>TRBD1|NA|TRBV19|TRBJ2-5
CASRPGQSVKTQYF
TGTGCCAGTAGGCCGGGACAGTCCGTTAAGACCCAGTACTTC
>NA|NA|TRBV6-6|TRBJ2-7
CASSYGGHYEQYF
TGTGCCAGCAGTTACGGCGGCCACTACGAGCAGTACTTC
>TRBD1|once|TRBV18|TRBJ2-7
CASSPRDRDRRLSAEQYF
TGTGCCAGCTCACCGCGAGACCGGGACAGAAGACTGTCGGCCGAGCAGTACTTC
>TRBD2|once|TRBV6-6|TRBJ2-7
CASSHSGTSYEQYF
TGTGCCAGCAGCCATAGCGGGACCTCCTACGAGCAGTACTTC
>NA|NA|TRBV9|TRBJ1-1
CASSVSAKGADTEAFF
TGTGCCAGCAGCGTTTCTGCCAAGGGAGCAGACACTGAAGCTTTCTTT
>NA|NA|TRBV5-6|TRBJ1-3
CASSLSGNTIYF
TGTGCCAGCAGCCTCTCTGGAAACACCATATATTTT
>TRBD2|few|TRBV5-4|TRBJ2-7
CASSVGLAVYEQYF
TGTGCCAGCAGCGTGGGACTAGCGGTGTACGAGCAGTACTTC
>TRBD2|NA|TRBV27|TRBJ2-3
CASSLSLAGDTDTQYF
TGTGCCAGCAGTTTATCTTTAGCGGGGGACACAGATACGCAGTATTTT
>NA|NA|TRBV11-3|TRBJ2-7
CASSSGGSGAYEQYF
TGTGCCAGCAGCTCAGGGGGTAGCGGGGCGTACGAGCAGTACTTC
>NA|NA|TRBV7-2|TRBJ1-5
CASSLVREVNQPQHF
TGTGCCAGCAGCTTAGTCCGGGAGGTCAATCAGCCCCAGCATTTT
>NA|NA|TRBV5-5|TRBJ1-3
CASYGGYGSSGNTIYF
TGTGCCAGCTACGGGGGTTACGGCTCGTCTGGAAACACCATATATTTT
>NA|NA|TRBV28|TRBJ2-2
CASSLSQGLGTGELFF
TGTGCCAGCAGTTTATCCCAGGGACTCGGTACCGGGGAGCTGTTTTTT
>NA|NA|TRBV10-2|TRBJ2-2
CASSVGGRLNTGELFF
TGCGCCAGCAGTGTTGGAGGGAGGTTGAACACCGGGGAGCTGTTTTTT
>NA|once|TRBV25-1|TRBJ2-7
CASSPPDRYSYEQYF
TGTGCCAGCAGTCCCCCCGACAGGTACTCCTACGAGCAGTACTTC
>TRBD2|NA|TRBV19|TRBJ2-3
CASSRTGLAGGDTQYF
TGTGCCAGTAGCCGGACGGGACTAGCGGGAGGGGATACGCAGTATTTT
>TRBD1|NA|TRBV6-5|TRBJ1-5
CASSPRDRDNQPQHF
TGTGCCAGCAGTCCCCGGGACAGAGACAATCAGCCCCAGCATTTT
>NA|NA|TRBV11-2|TRBJ1-2
CASSTGTGGGYTF
TGTGCCAGCAGCACCGGGACTGGCGGGGGCTACACCTTC
>NA|NA|TRBV27|TRBJ1-4
CASSATGQTNEKLFF
TGTGCCAGCAGCGCTACAGGGCAGACTAATGAAAAACTGTTTTTT
>TRBD2|NA|TRBV10-3|TRBJ2-5
CAISESVASGGETQYF
TGTGCCATCAGTGAGTCGGTTGCTAGCGGGGGAGAGACCCAGTACTTC
>TRBD2|NA|TRBV15|TRBJ2-7
CATSRDVSSGGLEQYF
TGTGCCACCAGCAGAGATGTGTCTAGCGGGGGCTTAGAGCAGTACTTC
>TRBD1|NA|TRBV10-3|TRBJ2-7
CAISDGTDRGKSYEQYF
TGTGCCATCAGTGATGGGACCGACAGGGGGAAATCCTACGAGCAGTACTTC
>TRBD2|NA|TRBV5-5|TRBJ2-2
CASSSPGLAGGPWTGELFF
TGTGCCAGCAGCTCCCCTGGACTAGCGGGAGGGCCGTGGACCGGGGAGCTGTTTTTT
>TRBD1|NA|TRBV18|TRBJ2-2
CASSIQGALYGPVTGELFF
TGTGCCAGCTCTATCCAGGGGGCGCTTTATGGTCCGGTCACCGGGGAGCTGTTTTTT
>NA|NA|TRBV25-1|TRBJ2-7
CASSEPGGDEQYF
TGTGCCAGCAGTGAACCGGGCGGGGACGAGCAGTACTTC
>TRBD2|once|TRBV13|TRBJ2-1
CASSDLAGKLYNEQFF
TGTGCCAGCAGCGATTTAGCGGGGAAACTTTACAATGAGCAGTTCTTC
>TRBD2|NA|TRBV19|TRBJ2-7
CASSIIAGRTYEQYF
TGTGCCAGTAGTATAATAGCGGGTAGAACCTACGAGCAGTACTTC
>TRBD1|once|TRBV9|TRBJ1-5
CASSLGGMGQPQHF
TGTGCCAGCAGCTTAGGGGGCATGGGTCAGCCCCAGCATTTT
>NA|NA|TRBV5-1|TRBJ2-5
CASGFGATGETQYF
TGCGCCAGCGGCTTCGGGGCAACAGGGGAGACCCAGTACTTC
>NA|NA|TRBV18|TRBJ1-2
CASSPEAGANYGYTF
TGTGCCAGCTCACCGGAGGCAGGGGCTAACTATGGCTACACCTTC
>TRBD1|NA|TRBV28|TRBJ1-2
CASSARGYGYTF
TGTGCCAGCAGTGCCAGGGGGTATGGCTACACCTTC
>TRBD2|NA|TRBV28|TRBJ2-1
CASSSGAGAPNEQFF
TGTGCCAGCAGTTCAGGAGCGGGGGCCCCCAATGAGCAGTTCTTC
>TRBD1|NA|TRBV4-3|TRBJ1-6
CASSEGQGISPLHF
TGCGCCAGCAGCGAGGGACAGGGTATTTCACCCCTCCACTTT
>TRBD1|NA|TRBV9|TRBJ1-2
CASSADPGGGYYGYTF
TGTGCCAGCAGCGCGGACCCCGGAGGGGGCTACTATGGCTACACCTTC
>TRBD2|NA|TRBV5-6|TRBJ2-2
CASSWGLAGGDRELFF
TGTGCCAGCAGCTGGGGACTAGCGGGAGGCGACCGGGAGCTGTTTTTT